These 27 T cell receptor beta chains were sequenced from one sample in a study of blood T cell repertoires in COVID-19 (TCRdb year 2020). Library method: the immunoSEQ multiplex PCR assay. TCRdb's version of the immuneACCESS table is confined to in-frame rearrangements and falls short of the full clone set. An unresolved V gene accounts for under half of the shortfall where checked; the remainder is of unknown origin. This sample has approximately 150,000 clones in its table, and approximately 83% of those were observed once. The ten top clones hold roughly 11% of the sample. Specimen: peripheral blood. These receptors originate from a man between 65 and 79 years old with active or convalescent COVID-19.

The chain couples TRBV15 to TRBJ2-7; tentative D call: TRBD1 (6 bases). This CDR3 spans 16 amino acids. V was pared by 1 base and J by 2 bases, with 15 bases between. The V gene's germline CDR1 is LNHNV and CDR2 YYDKDF (reference sequence). CDR3 DNA sequence: TGTGCCACCAGCAGAGCTCCCCTGGGGGCCCCCTACGAGCAGTACTTC. This codes for CATSRAPLGAPYEQYF.

The chain links TRBV7-3 to TRBJ2-1; maybe TRBD2 (5 bases). The V gene's germline CDR1 is SGHTA and CDR2 FQGTGA. The CDR3 spans 20 residues. V lost 1 base and J 0 bases, leaving 22 bases between the germline ends. In nucleotides, the CDR3 is TGTGCCAGCAGCTTAAAGGGCGGGCACGTCTCAGGAAGCTCCTACAATGAGCAGTTCTTC. Amino acid sequence: CASSLKGGHVSGSSYNEQFF.

The gene calls are TRBV2 and TRBJ2-5, with D perhaps TRBD1 (6 bases). Trimming left V 3 bases short and J 7 bases short, with 12 bases between. Germline V gives CDR1 SNHLY, CDR2 FYNNEI. The CDR3 extends over 13 amino acids. CDR3 sequence reads: CASSDEGVGTQYF. The CDR3 DNA sequence: TGTGCCAGCAGTGACGAGGGGGTGGGGACCCAGTACTTC.

This chain connects TRBV27 to TRBJ2-7, with TRBD1 matching over 9 bases. Germline V gene data show CDR1 as MNHEY and CDR2 as SMNVEV (reference sequence). With V trimmed by 6 bases and J by 0 bases, 3 bases remained unmatched. This CDR3 comprises 14 residues. CDR3 protein: CASRPGQGSYEQYF. CDR3 nucleotides: TGTGCCAGCAGACCGGGACAGGGCTCCTACGAGCAGTACTTC.

This clone has a single count. The V call is TRBV6-6, the J call TRBJ1-2, with 7 bases identical to TRBD1. CDR1 is MNHNY and CDR2 is SVGAGI in the germline V gene (reference sequence). Losses at the gene ends were 10 bases for V and 8 bases for J; bases not matched to a gene: 10. The CDR3 loop spans 12 amino acids. The CDR3 nucleotides read TGTGCCATCCTGACAGGGTATAGCGGCTACACCTTC. Translated: CAILTGYSGYTF.

In its sample, this clone was seen a few times. The chain recombines TRBV9 with TRBJ1-4, with TRBD1 identical over 10 bases. The J segment lost 6 bases and the V segment lost 3 bases, leaving 2 bases of the junction unmatched. In germline, CDR1 is SGDLS, CDR2 YYNGEE. The CDR3 covers 14 residues. CDR3 region: CASSAGTGDEKLFF. CDR3 nucleotides: TGTGCCAGCAGCGCCGGGACAGGGGATGAAAAACTGTTTTTT.

The chain links TRBV6-5 to TRBJ2-2; a weak D match, TRBD1 (7 bases). Germline CDR1 MNHEY, CDR2 SVGAGI. V lost 5 bases to trimming and J lost 6 bases, with 16 bases between them. The CDR3 has 15 residues. The CDR3 region is CASSNYRRGPGELFF. CDR3 in DNA: TGTGCCAGCAGTAATTACAGGAGGGGGCCCGGGGAGCTGTTTTTT.

This clone was seen once. The CDR3 DNA is TGCAGCGTTACTGTTTGGGGGGCCAACGTCCTGACTTTC. Protein sequence: CSVTVWGANVLTF. The chain uses TRBV29-1 and TRBJ2-6; D uncertain. The CDR3 runs 13 residues. Germline values: CDR1 SQVTM, CDR2 ANQGSEA. V was shortened by 5 bases and J by 4 bases, with 9 bases between the two germline ends.

The chain carries TRBV14 and TRBJ1-1; a possible D gene is TRBD1 (6 bases). The CDR3 is 13 residues long. Germline CDR1 SGHDN, CDR2 FVKESK. V lost 0 bases and J lost 7, with 9 bases in between. The CDR3 loop reads CASSQDVDSEAFF. DNA of the CDR3: TGTGCCAGCAGCCAAGATGTGGACAGTGAAGCTTTCTTT.

The chain is built from TRBV30 and TRBJ1-1; TRBD1 aligns across 9 bases. The J segment lost 3 bases and the V segment lost 2 bases, leaving 13 bases of the junction unmatched. The CDR3 runs to 17 residues. Germline V gene data show CDR1 as GTSNPN and CDR2 as SVGIG (reference sequence). The CDR3 DNA follows: TGTGCCTGGAGTCGCGGGGGGACAGGGCTATTGCACACTGAAGCTTTCTTT. It is translated as CAWSRGGTGLLHTEAFF.

This clone was counted only a few times. The J gene is TRBJ2-7, the V gene TRBV18; 7 bases line up with TRBD1. Germline trimming cut 3 bases from V and 2 bases from J; bases unmatched to any gene: 4. This CDR3 contains 14 residues. Germline assignment: CDR1 KGHSH and CDR2 LQKENI. CDR3 amino acids: CASSPRTGAYEQYF. DNA of the CDR3: TGTGCCAGCTCACCCCGGACAGGAGCCTACGAGCAGTACTTC.

The chain recombines TRBV18 with TRBJ2-7; 11 bases are shared with TRBD1. The CDR3 consists of 15 residues. Germline CDR1 KGHSH, CDR2 LQKENI. Trimming at V came to 5 bases and at J to 2 bases, leaving 5 bases not matched to a gene. This CDR3 is CASSRGTGGTYEQYF. CDR3 DNA: TGTGCCAGCTCAAGAGGGACAGGGGGAACCTACGAGCAGTACTTC.

This chain connects TRBV5-1 to TRBJ1-2; D may be TRBD1 (6 bases). CDR1 is SGHRS, CDR2 YFSETQ, per germline. This CDR3 region has 14 residues. V was trimmed by 0 bases and J by 9 bases, leaving 15 bases between them. The CDR3 loop is CASSLARAGASYTF. CDR3 nucleotide sequence: TGCGCCAGCAGCTTGGCCAGGGCAGGGGCTAGCTACACCTTC.

The chain has TRBV5-1 and TRBJ2-1; tentative D call: TRBD1 (8 bases). The V gene's germline CDR1 is SGHRS and CDR2 YFSETQ. Trimming left V 0 bases short and J 9 bases short, with 19 bases between. This CDR3 region has 16 residues. The CDR3 nucleotides read TGCGCCAGCAGCTTGGCCACAGGGGGGGCTAGAGGTGAGCAGTTCTTC. This sequence encodes CASSLATGGARGEQFF.

The CDR3 nucleotides read TGTGCCAGCAGCCAAGCGACTAGCGGGAGGAGAAATGAGCAGTTCTTC. Amino acids: CASSQATSGRRNEQFF. This chain joins TRBV3-1 (or the pseudogene TRBV3-2) and TRBJ2-1; 13 nucleotides line up with TRBD2. The CDR3 is made up of 16 amino acids. Looked up from germline, CDR1 is LGHDT and CDR2 is YNNKEL (reference sequence). V shed 1 base, J shed 7 bases, and the junction held 4 bases outside the gene matches.

The chain combines TRBV7-2 with TRBJ1-6, with D tentatively TRBD1 (5 bases). CDR3 length: 15 amino acids. CDR1 and CDR2 from the germline V gene are SGHTA and FQGNSA. V lost 5 bases and J 8 bases, leaving 16 bases between the germline ends. The CDR3 is CASSPLEGTYSPLHF. The CDR3 nucleotides read TGTGCCAGCAGCCCCCTGGAGGGGACCTATTCACCCCTCCACTTT.

V usage is TRBV19 and J usage is TRBJ1-1; D gene unclear. Trimming shortened V by 5 bases and J by 2 bases, and 9 bases separated the two germline ends. Germline V gene sequence: CDR1 LNHDA, CDR2 SQIVND (reference sequence). This CDR3 spans 13 amino acids. This chain's CDR3 is CASSEPGNTEAFF. In DNA, the CDR3 is TGTGCCAGTAGTGAACCGGGAAACACTGAAGCTTTCTTT.

The CDR3 loop reads CATSPGQGEGTQYF. The CDR3 nucleotides read TGTGCCACCAGTCCTGGACAGGGAGAGGGGACCCAGTACTTC. The rearrangement joins TRBV24-1 to TRBJ2-5; TRBD1 aligns across 8 bases. The CDR3 has 14 amino acids. Germline values: CDR1 KGHDR, CDR2 SFDVKD. The junction had 9 bases not matched to a gene; V was cut back by 6 bases and J by 7 bases.

The chain joins TRBV4-3 to TRBJ2-7; perhaps TRBD1 as D (5 bases). CDR3 length: 15 amino acids. CDR1 is LGHNA, CDR2 YSLEER, per germline. Trimming pared 0 bases from V and 5 bases from J, leaving 14 bases between. CDR3: CASSQDPSGYDEQYF. CDR3 sequence (DNA): TGCGCCAGCAGCCAAGATCCTTCAGGGTACGACGAGCAGTACTTC.

The chain links TRBV18 to TRBJ1-1; possible D gene TRBD1, 5 bases. In germline, CDR1 is KGHSH, CDR2 LQKENI. V gave up 3 bases and J gave up 3 bases, with 11 bases separating them. The CDR3 consists of 14 residues. The chain's CDR3 is CASSPGGGDTEAFF. The CDR3 DNA is TGTGCCAGCTCACCGGGGGGGGGAGACACTGAAGCTTTCTTT.

The rearrangement uses TRBV29-1 and TRBJ1-2, with 12 bases aligning to TRBD1. Germline CDR1 reads SQVTM; CDR2 reads ANQGSEA. V lost 2 bases and J lost 4; bases outside the gene matches: 5. CDR3 length: 15 residues. Here the CDR3 reads CSVENLGQGAYGYTF. CDR3 nucleotide sequence: TGCAGCGTTGAAAATTTGGGACAGGGGGCCTATGGCTACACCTTC.

The gene calls are TRBV28 and TRBJ1-1; 9 nucleotides agree with TRBD1. Per germline, CDR1 MDHEN and CDR2 SYDVKM. V lost 8 bases to trimming and J lost 1 base; unmatched junction nucleotides: 2. CDR3 length: 13 amino acids. The CDR3 DNA is TGTGCCAGCCTGGACAGGGGGAACACTGAAGCTTTCTTT. Residues: CASLDRGNTEAFF.

The chain carries TRBV4-3 and TRBJ2-2; D possibly corresponds to TRBD2 (5 bases). Germline CDR1 is LGHNA and CDR2 is YSLEER. V lost 1 base and J 4 bases, leaving 13 bases between the germline ends. This CDR3 spans 16 amino acids. CDR3 sequence: CASSQGETLITGELFF. CDR3 DNA: TGCGCCAGCAGCCAAGGGGAGACATTAATCACCGGGGAGCTGTTTTTT.

J is TRBJ2-1 and V is TRBV20-1; D possibly corresponds to TRBD2 (6 bases). In germline, CDR1 is DFQATT, CDR2 SNEGSKA (reference sequence). The CDR3 totals 15 residues. Deletions cut 6 bases from V and 0 bases from J, with 15 bases between. The CDR3 bases are TGCAGTGCCAGTAGCGGACTGAGCTCCTACAATGAGCAGTTCTTC. Translation: CSASSGLSSYNEQFF.

J is TRBJ2-3 and V is TRBV3-1 (or the pseudogene TRBV3-2); TRBD1 matches 7 bases. The CDR3 spans 17 residues. After removal of 0 bases from V and 4 bases from J, the junction contained 10 bases not matched to a gene. Per the germline V gene, CDR1 is LGHDT and CDR2 is YNNKEL (reference sequence). CDR3 nucleotide sequence: TGTGCCAGCAGCCAAGATCCCAGGGGGTTCATGTCAGATACGCAGTATTTT. Its protein is CASSQDPRGFMSDTQYF.

This rearrangement joins TRBV5-1 to TRBJ1-4; 9 bases align to TRBD1. Germline V gives CDR1 SGHRS, CDR2 YFSETQ. V lost 4 bases, J lost 7 bases, and 8 bases stayed unmatched. There are 15 residues in the CDR3. The CDR3 sequence is CASSGEGQGAEKLFF. The CDR3 nucleotides read TGCGCCAGCAGCGGGGAGGGACAGGGTGCTGAAAAACTGTTTTTT.

V is TRBV7-9 and J is TRBJ1-2; 12 bases fit TRBD1. V dropped 5 bases and J dropped 7; count of bases not matched to a gene: 5. The CDR3 sequence is 14 residues long. Germline assignment: CDR1 SEHNR and CDR2 FQNEAQ (reference sequence). CDR3 protein: CASSRDRGRTGYTF. The DNA of the CDR3 is TGTGCCAGCAGCCGGGACAGGGGGCGTACTGGCTACACCTTC.